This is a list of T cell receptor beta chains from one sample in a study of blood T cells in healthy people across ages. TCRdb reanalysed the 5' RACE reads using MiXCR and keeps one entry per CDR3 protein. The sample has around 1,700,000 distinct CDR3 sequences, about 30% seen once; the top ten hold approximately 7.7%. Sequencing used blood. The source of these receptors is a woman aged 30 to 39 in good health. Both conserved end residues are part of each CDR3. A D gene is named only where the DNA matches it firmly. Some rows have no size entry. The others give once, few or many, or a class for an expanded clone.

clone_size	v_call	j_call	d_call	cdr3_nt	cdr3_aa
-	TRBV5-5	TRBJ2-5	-	TGTGCCAGCAGCTGGGGGACGTACCAAGAGACCCAGTACTTC	CASSWGTYQETQYF
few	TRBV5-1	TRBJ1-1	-	TGCGCCAGCAGCTTGTCCCACGGACCGAAGCAGAACACTGAAGCTTTCTTT	CASSLSHGPKQNTEAFF
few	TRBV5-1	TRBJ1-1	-	TGCGCCAGCAGCTTTAAAGGGGTAGACACTGAAGCTTTCTTT	CASSFKGVDTEAFF
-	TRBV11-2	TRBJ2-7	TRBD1	TGTGCCAGCAGCTCGGGGACAGGGGACCCTCGATCCTACGAGCAGTACTTC	CASSSGTGDPRSYEQYF
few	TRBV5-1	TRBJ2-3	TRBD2	TGCGCCAGCAGCGGGGGACTAGCGGGAATCACAGATACGCAGTATTTT	CASSGGLAGITDTQYF
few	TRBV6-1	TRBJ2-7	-	TGTGCCAGCAGTGAAATGACGGCGGACCTTATTTCCTACGAGCAGTACTTC	CASSEMTADLISYEQYF
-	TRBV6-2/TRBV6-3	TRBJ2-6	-	TGTGCCACTCTCGCGGCAGGGCTCTCTGGGGCCAACGTCCTGACTTTC	CATLAAGLSGANVLTF
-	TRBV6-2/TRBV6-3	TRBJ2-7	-	TGTGCCTCCCACGCCAGGGTCCGCGAGCAGTACTTC	CASHARVREQYF
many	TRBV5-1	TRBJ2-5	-	TGCGCCAGCAGCTTGGCAGTTGGGTTCGAAGAGACCCAGTACTTC	CASSLAVGFEETQYF
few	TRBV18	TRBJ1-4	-	TGTGCCAGCTCTCCGATTTCCACTAATGAAAAACTGTTTTTT	CASSPISTNEKLFF
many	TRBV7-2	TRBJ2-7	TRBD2	TGTGCCAGCAGCCCTGACGGGGGGAGGGCCTCCTACGAGCAGTACTTC	CASSPDGGRASYEQYF
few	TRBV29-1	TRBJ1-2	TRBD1	TGCAGCGTTGGAGACACAGGGGGAAGAGACTATGGCTACACCTTC	CSVGDTGGRDYGYTF
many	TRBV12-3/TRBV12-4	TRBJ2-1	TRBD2	TGTGCCAGCAGTTTGGCTAGCGGGGGGGGTGAGCAGTTCTTC	CASSLASGGGEQFF
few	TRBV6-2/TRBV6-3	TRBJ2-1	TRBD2	TGTGCCAGCAGTTACGTCGTCACTAGCGGGCGGGATGAGCAGTTCTTC	CASSYVVTSGRDEQFF
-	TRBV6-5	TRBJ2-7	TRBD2	TGTGCCAGCAGTTACTCGAGGCCGGCGGGAGGGATCTACAATGAGCAGTACTTC	CASSYSRPAGGIYNEQYF
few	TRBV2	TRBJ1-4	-	TGTGCCAGCAGTGGTCGGGACTCCCCAACTAATGAAAAACTGTTTTTT	CASSGRDSPTNEKLFF
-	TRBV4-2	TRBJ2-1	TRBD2	TGTGCCAGCAGCAAGGGACTAGCGGGGGGTATCTACAATGAGCAGTTCTTC	CASSKGLAGGIYNEQFF
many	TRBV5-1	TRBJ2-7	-	TGCGCCAGCAGCTCCACAGTGACGAATCCCCGCGAGCAGTACTTC	CASSSTVTNPREQYF
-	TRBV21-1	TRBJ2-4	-	TGTGCCAGCAGCTCCAGACGGCTAGCCAAAAACATTCAGTACTTC	CASSSRRLAKNIQYF
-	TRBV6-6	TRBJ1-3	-	TGTGCCAGCAGTTACTCCGGGGGGGCAGGAAACACCATATATTTT	CASSYSGGAGNTIYF
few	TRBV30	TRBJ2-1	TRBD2	TGTGCCTGGAGTCTCAGTAGCGGGGTCCATGAGCAGTTCTTC	CAWSLSSGVHEQFF
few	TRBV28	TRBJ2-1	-	TGTGCCAGCAGTAAGGTCCTCCCTAGTGAGCAGTTCTTC	CASSKVLPSEQFF
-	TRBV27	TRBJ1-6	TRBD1	TGTGCCAGCAGTGGGAACAGGGGGCGCGATTTCTCACCCCTCCACTTT	CASSGNRGRDFSPLHF
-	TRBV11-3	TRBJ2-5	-	TGTGCCAGCAGCTTAAGCTCCCTTACGGGGACCCAGTACTTC	CASSLSSLTGTQYF
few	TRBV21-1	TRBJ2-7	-	TGTGCCAGCAGCAAAGTAAGGAAGGGCGAGCAGTACTTC	CASSKVRKGEQYF
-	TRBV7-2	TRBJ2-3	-	TGTGCCAGCAGCTCCCAAGCGGGTTACACAGATACGCAGTATTTT	CASSSQAGYTDTQYF
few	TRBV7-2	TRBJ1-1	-	TGTGCCAGCAGCTTAGAACCACGAGGCACTGAAGCTTTCTTT	CASSLEPRGTEAFF
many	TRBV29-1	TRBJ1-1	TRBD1	TGCAGCGTTGGACAGGGGATATCCAATCTCTTGAACACTGAAGCTTTCTTT	CSVGQGISNLLNTEAFF
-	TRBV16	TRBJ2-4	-	TGTGCCAGCAGCCAATCGATCGAAGGCACTTACAAAAACATTCAGTACTTC	CASSQSIEGTYKNIQYF
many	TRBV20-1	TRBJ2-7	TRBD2	TGCAGTGCTGACCTCCTAGCGGGAGGCTACGAGCAGTACTTC	CSADLLAGGYEQYF
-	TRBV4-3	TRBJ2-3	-	TGCGCCAGCAGCCAACGCACAGGGTGGACAGATACGCAGTATTTT	CASSQRTGWTDTQYF
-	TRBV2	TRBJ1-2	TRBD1	TGTGCCAGCAGGGGGACCGGGACAGGGATAGGCTATGGCTACACCTTC	CASRGTGTGIGYGYTF
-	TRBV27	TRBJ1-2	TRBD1	TGTGCCAGCAGTCTACTGGGACAGGGTAATAGGGGCTACACCTTC	CASSLLGQGNRGYTF
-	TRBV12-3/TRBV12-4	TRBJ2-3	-	TGTGCCAGCAGTTTACGCGGGGGCGCCCCTACAGATACGCAGTATTTT	CASSLRGGAPTDTQYF
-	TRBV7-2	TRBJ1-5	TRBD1	TGTGCCAACAGCCAAGGACAGGGGGCCTTAAATCAGCCCCAGCATTTT	CANSQGQGALNQPQHF
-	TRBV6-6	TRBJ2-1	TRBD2	TGTGCCAGCTTGACTAGCCCGTCCAGAAAGTTCTTC	CASLTSPSRKFF
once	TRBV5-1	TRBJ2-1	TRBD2	TGCGCCAGCAGTTCCGAGCGGGGGGGCCAGAAGCAGTTCTTC	CASSSERGGQKQFF
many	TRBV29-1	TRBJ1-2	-	TGCAGCTACATTAAGCAGGGGAGCGTGGACTATGGCTACACCTTC	CSYIKQGSVDYGYTF
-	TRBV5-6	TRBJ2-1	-	TGTGCCAGCAGCCCCTGGGGGGGCAACTACAATGGGCAGTTCTTC	CASSPWGGNYNGQFF
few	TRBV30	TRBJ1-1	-	TGTGCCTGGGGTGCGGGGGGGGACTACACTGAAGCTTTCTTT	CAWGAGGDYTEAFF
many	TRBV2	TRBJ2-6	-	TGTGCCAGCAAATGGGGGGGCGCTTCGGCTGGGGCCAACGTCCTGACTTTC	CASKWGGASAGANVLTF
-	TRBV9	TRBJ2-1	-	TGTGCCAGCAGCAACCGCCGGGGCGGAGACGACAATGAGCAGTTCTTC	CASSNRRGGDDNEQFF
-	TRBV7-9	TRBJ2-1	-	TGTGCCAGCTTCCCTCTTTGGGACAATGAGCAGTTCTTC	CASFPLWDNEQFF
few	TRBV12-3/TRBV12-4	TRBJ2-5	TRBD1	TGTGCCAGCGGGACAGGTCTCGGGCAAGAGACCCAGTACTTC	CASGTGLGQETQYF
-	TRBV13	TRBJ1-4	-	TGTGCCAGCAGCTATGAGAGAAATGAAAAACTGTTTTTT	CASSYERNEKLFF
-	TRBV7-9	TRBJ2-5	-	TGTGCCAGCATGCGGAGTTCCGGGGAAGAGACCCAGTACTTC	CASMRSSGEETQYF
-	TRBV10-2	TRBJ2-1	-	TGCGCCAGCAGTGGGCTAGCTGTTGAGCAGTTCTTC	CASSGLAVEQFF